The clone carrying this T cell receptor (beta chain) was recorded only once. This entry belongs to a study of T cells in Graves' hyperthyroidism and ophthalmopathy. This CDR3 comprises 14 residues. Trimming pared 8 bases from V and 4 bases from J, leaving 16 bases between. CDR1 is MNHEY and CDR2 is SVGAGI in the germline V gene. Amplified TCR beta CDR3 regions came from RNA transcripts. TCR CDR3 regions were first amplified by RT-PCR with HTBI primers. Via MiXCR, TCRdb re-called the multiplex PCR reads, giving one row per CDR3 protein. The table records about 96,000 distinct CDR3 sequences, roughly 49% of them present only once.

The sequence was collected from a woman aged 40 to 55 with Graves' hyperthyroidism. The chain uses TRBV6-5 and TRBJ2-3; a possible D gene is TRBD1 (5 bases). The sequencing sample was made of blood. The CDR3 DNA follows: TGTGCCAGCTCAGACCAGGGTTTCCCAGATACGCAGTATTTT. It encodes CASSDQGFPDTQYF.